The present T cell receptor (beta chain) was sequenced within a study of radiotherapy plus CTLA-4 blockade in lung cancer. Study overall: Among enrolled patients, less than 20% responded and 31% achieved disease control.

Measured with immunoSEQ multiplex PCR; TCRdb has only the in-frame clones, and not every one. The sample carries roughly 90,000 clones, around 88% recorded once. About this clone itself: What it binds is unknown.

Study observations and caveats: In blood, after radiotherapy plus ipilimumab, tumor-derived TCR clones expanded. How blood T cell clones changed early, along with interferon-beta, reportedly forecast response best.

Focal radiation plus CTLA-4 blockade with ipilimumab was given to patients with chemo-refractory metastatic non-small-cell lung cancer. The CDR3 extends over 14 amino acids. V lost 5 bases to trimming and J lost 6 bases; unmatched junction nucleotides: 6. Per the germline V gene, CDR1 is MNHEY and CDR2 is SMNVEV (reference sequence). This TCR was recovered from a human donor with non-small cell lung cancer that progressed on radiotherapy plus ipilimumab. The sample was peripheral blood, taken from a patient treated with radiotherapy plus ipilimumab. The chain is built from TRBV27 and TRBJ2-7; TRBD2 aligns across 11 bases. CDR3 loop: CASSGYSGGVEQYF. In nucleotides, the CDR3 is TGTGCCAGCAGTGGGTATAGCGGGGGGGTCGAGCAGTACTTC.